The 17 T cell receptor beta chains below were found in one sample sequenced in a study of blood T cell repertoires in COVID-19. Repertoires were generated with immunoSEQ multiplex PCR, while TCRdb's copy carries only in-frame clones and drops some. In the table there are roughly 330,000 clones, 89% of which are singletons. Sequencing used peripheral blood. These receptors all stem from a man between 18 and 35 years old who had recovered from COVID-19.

CDR3 DNA sequence: TGCGCCAGCAGCTTCGGAAGCGGGGGGAGGGAGACCCAGTACTTC. Translated: CASSFGSGGRETQYF. The chain recombines TRBV5-1 with TRBJ2-5; TRBD2 aligns across 9 bases. The CDR3 is 15 residues long. The V and J ends lost 2 bases and 5 bases, in that order; junction bases with no gene match: 7. Germline lookup yields CDR1 SGHRS and CDR2 YFSETQ.

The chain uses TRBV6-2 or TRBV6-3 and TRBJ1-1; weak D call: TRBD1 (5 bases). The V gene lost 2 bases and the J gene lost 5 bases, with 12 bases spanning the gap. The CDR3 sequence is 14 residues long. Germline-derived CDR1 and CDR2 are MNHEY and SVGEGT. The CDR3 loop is CASSYGQGWTEAFF. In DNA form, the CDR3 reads TGTGCCAGCAGTTACGGGCAGGGTTGGACTGAAGCTTTCTTT.

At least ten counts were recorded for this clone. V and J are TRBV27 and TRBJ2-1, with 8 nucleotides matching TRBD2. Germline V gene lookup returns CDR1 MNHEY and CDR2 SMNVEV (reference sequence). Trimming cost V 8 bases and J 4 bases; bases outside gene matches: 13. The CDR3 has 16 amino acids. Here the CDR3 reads CASRDPSGSRYNEQFF. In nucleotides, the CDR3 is TGTGCCAGCCGGGACCCCAGCGGGAGTAGGTACAATGAGCAGTTCTTC.

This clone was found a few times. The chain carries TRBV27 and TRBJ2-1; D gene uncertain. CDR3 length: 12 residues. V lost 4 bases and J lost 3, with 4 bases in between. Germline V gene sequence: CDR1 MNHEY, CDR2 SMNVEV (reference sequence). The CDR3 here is CASSSFYNEQFF. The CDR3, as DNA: TGTGCCAGCAGTTCTTTCTACAATGAGCAGTTCTTC.

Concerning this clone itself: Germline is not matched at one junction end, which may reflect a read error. The CDR3 nucleotides read TGTGCCAGCAGTACACTCGGGGGTGCGAGGTTC. It is translated as CASSTLGGARF. This chain connects TRBV6-2 or TRBV6-3 to TRBJ2-7; TRBD2 might be the D (6 bases). The CDR3 totals 11 residues. CDR1 and CDR2 from the germline V gene are MNHEY and SVGEGT.

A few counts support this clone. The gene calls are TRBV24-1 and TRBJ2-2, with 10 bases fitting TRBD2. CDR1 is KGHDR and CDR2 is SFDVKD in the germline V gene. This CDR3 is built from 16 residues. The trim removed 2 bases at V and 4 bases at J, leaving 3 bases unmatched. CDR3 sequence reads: CATSDSRTSGTGELFF. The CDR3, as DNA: TGTGCCACCAGTGATTCCAGGACTAGCGGCACCGGGGAGCTGTTTTTT.

The CDR3 loop is CASSNSWGAGMNTEAFF. In DNA, the CDR3 is TGTGCCAGCAGCAATTCTTGGGGTGCCGGGATGAACACTGAAGCTTTCTTT. The chain combines TRBV7-6 with TRBJ1-1, with D uncertain. Trimming left V 5 bases short and J 0 bases short, with 19 bases between. CDR1 and CDR2 (germline): SGHVS, FNYEAQ. This CDR3 comprises 17 residues.

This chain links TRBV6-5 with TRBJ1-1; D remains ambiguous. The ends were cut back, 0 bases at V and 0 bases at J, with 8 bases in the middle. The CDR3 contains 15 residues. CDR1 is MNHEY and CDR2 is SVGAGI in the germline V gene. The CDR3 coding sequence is TGTGCCAGCAGTTACTCGAGGTCCATGAACACTGAAGCTTTCTTT. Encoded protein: CASSYSRSMNTEAFF.

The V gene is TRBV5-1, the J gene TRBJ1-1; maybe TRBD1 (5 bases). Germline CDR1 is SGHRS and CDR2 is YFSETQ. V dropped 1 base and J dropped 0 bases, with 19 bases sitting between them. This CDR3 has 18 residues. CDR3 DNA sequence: TGCGCCAGCAGCTTGCTCCCGGGAGGGGTCGTCATGAACACTGAAGCTTTCTTT. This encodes CASSLLPGGVVMNTEAFF.

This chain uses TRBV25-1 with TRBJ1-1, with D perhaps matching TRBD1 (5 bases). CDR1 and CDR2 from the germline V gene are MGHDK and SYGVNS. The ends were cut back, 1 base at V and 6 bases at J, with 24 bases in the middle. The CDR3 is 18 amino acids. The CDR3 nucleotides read TGTGCCAGCAGTGAATTATTCCCTTTACAGGTTAAAGGGGCTGAAGCTTTCTTT. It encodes CASSELFPLQVKGAEAFF.

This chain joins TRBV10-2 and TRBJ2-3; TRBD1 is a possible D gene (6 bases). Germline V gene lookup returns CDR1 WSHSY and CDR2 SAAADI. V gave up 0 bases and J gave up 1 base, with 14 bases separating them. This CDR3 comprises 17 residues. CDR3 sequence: CASSESQGLWGTDTQYF. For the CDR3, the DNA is TGCGCCAGCAGTGAGTCGCAGGGGTTGTGGGGCACAGATACGCAGTATTTT.

CDR3 sequence reads: CASSSNRGKDEQYF. As DNA, the CDR3 is TGCGCCAGCAGCTCGAACAGGGGGAAGGACGAGCAGTACTTC. The chain uses TRBV5-1 and TRBJ2-7, with 8 bases fitting TRBD1. Germline CDR1 SGHRS, CDR2 YFSETQ. There are 14 residues in the CDR3. After removal of 3 bases from V and 5 bases from J, the junction contained 7 bases not matched to a gene. Drawing the rest from reference TRBV5-1 and TRBJ2-7, the complete variable domain is KAGVTQTPRYLIKTRGQQVTLSCSPISGHRSVSWYQQTPGQGLQFLFEYFSETQRNKGNFPGRFSGRQFSNSRSEMNVSTLELGDSALYLCASSSNRGKDEQYFGPGTRLTVT.

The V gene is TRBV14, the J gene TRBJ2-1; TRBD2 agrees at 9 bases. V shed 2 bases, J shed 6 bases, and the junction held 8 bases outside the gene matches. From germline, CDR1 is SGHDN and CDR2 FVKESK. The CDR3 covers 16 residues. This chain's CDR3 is CASSQTGTSPLNEQFF. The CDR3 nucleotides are TGTGCCAGCAGCCAAACCGGGACTAGCCCCCTCAATGAGCAGTTCTTC.

The CDR3 is CASSSYEDYEQYF. The CDR3, as DNA: TGTGCCAGCAGTTCCTATGAGGACTACGAGCAGTACTTC. V is TRBV12-3 or TRBV12-4 and J is TRBJ2-7; D unclear. The V gene lost 4 bases and the J gene lost 3 bases, with 10 bases spanning the gap. The CDR3 extends over 13 amino acids.

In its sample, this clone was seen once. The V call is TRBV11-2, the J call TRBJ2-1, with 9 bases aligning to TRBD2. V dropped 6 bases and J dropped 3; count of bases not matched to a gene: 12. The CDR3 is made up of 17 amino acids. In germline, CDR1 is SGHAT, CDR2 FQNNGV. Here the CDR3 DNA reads TGTGCCAGCAGTCCCGGGGTAGCGGGGGCCCTCTACAATGAGCAGTTCTTC. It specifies CASSPGVAGALYNEQFF.

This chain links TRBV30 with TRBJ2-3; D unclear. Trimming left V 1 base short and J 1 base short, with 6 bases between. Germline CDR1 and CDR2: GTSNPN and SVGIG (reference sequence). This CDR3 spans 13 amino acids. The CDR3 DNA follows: TGTGCCTGGAGTGGCCAGGGCACAGATACGCAGTATTTT. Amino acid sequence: CAWSGQGTDTQYF.

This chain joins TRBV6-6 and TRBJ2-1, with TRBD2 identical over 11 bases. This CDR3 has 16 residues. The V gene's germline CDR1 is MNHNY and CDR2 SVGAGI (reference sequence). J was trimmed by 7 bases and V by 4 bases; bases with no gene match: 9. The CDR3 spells CASSSTGLAALNEQFF. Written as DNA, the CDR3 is TGTGCCAGCAGTTCCACGGGACTAGCGGCCCTGAATGAGCAGTTCTTC.